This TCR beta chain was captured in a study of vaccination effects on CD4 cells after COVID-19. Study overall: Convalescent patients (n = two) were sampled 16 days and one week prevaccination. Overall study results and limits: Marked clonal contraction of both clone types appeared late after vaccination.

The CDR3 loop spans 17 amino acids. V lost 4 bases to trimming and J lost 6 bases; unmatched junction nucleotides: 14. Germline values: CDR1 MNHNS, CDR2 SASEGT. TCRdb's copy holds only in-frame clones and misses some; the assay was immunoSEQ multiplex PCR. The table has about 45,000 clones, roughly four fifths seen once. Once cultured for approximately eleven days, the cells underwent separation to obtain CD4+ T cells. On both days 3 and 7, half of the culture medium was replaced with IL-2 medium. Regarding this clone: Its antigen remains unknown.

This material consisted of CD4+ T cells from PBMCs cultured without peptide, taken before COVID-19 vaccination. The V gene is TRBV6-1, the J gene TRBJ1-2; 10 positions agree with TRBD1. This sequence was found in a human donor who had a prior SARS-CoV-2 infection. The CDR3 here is CASSAMWDRGGLDGYTF. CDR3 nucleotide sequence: TGTGCCAGCAGTGCGATGTGGGACAGGGGAGGGTTGGATGGCTACACCTTC.